This T cell receptor (beta chain) appears in the sequencing data of a study of T cell responses to AZD1222 COVID-19 vaccine. Data came from immunoSEQ multiplex PCR; TCRdb stores just in-frame clones and leaves some out. The sample consists of approximately 100,000 clones, around 90% of them appearing once. Trimming took 0 bases from V and 7 from J, leaving 11 bases between them. This CDR3 is built from 14 residues. Looked up from germline, CDR1 is KGHSH and CDR2 is LQKENI. The TCR originated in an adult in good health. The rearrangement links TRBV18 to TRBJ2-3; D is perhaps TRBD2 (6 bases). The sequencing used peripheral blood, collected on day 0 of AZD1222 vaccination. The CDR3 bases are TGTGCCAGCTCACCACCGGAGGGTTGGAATACGCAGTATTTT. Its translation: CASSPPEGWNTQYF.